The 27 T cell receptor beta chains below all came from one sample that was sequenced in a study of vaccination and CD4 T cells after COVID-19. Each CDR3 protein gets one entry after TCRdb re-called the PCR reads with MiXCR. The table records roughly 15,000 distinct CDR3 sequences, roughly two thirds of them present only once. Source: CD4+ T cells from blood, taken after SARS-CoV-2 vaccination. These receptors all come from a human donor who had recovered from COVID-19.

This clonotype was detected only a few times. The V gene is TRBV7-2, the J gene TRBJ1-4; D gene ambiguous. The V gene lost 5 bases and the J gene lost 8 bases, with 18 bases spanning the gap. The CDR3 totals 15 residues. The germline gives CDR1 SGHTA, CDR2 FQGNSA. CDR3 sequence: CASSRTATRDEKLFF. CDR3 nucleotides: TGTGCCAGCAGCCGTACAGCGACAAGAGACGAAAAACTGTTTTTT. Together with reference TRBV7-2 and TRBJ1-4, the CDR3 gives the full variable domain: GAGVSQSPSNKVTEKGKDVELRCDPISGHTALYWYRQSLGQGLEFLIYFQGNSAPDKSGLPSDRFSAERTGGSVSTLTIQRTQQEDSAVYLCASSRTATRDEKLFFGSGTQLSVL.

The chain joins TRBV20-1 to TRBJ2-1, with D maybe TRBD2 (6 bases). This CDR3 comprises 13 residues. V was pared by 6 bases and J by 5 bases, with 14 bases between. CDR1 and CDR2 from the germline V gene are DFQATT and SNEGSKA (reference sequence). The chain's CDR3 is CSARLVLHNEQFF. The CDR3 DNA is TGCAGTGCCCGACTAGTTCTTCACAATGAGCAGTTCTTC.

The V gene is TRBV7-2, the J gene TRBJ1-5, with D possibly TRBD1 on 5 matching bases. Trimming took 5 bases from V and 6 from J, leaving 14 bases between them. Germline V lookup: CDR1 SGHTA, CDR2 FQGNSA. This CDR3 is built from 14 residues. DNA of the CDR3: TGTGCCAGCAGCCAGGGACGGGTGGGTCAGCCCCAGCATTTT. Translated, it gives CASSQGRVGQPQHF. The complete variable domain, with remaining parts taken from reference TRBV7-2 and TRBJ1-5, reads GAGVSQSPSNKVTEKGKDVELRCDPISGHTALYWYRQSLGQGLEFLIYFQGNSAPDKSGLPSDRFSAERTGGSVSTLTIQRTQQEDSAVYLCASSQGRVGQPQHFGDGTRLSIL.

There are a few counts of this clonotype. V and J are TRBV20-1 and TRBJ1-5; D call uncertain. The CDR3 consists of 14 residues. V lost 0 bases and J 0 bases, leaving 6 bases between the germline ends. The V gene's germline CDR1 is DFQATT and CDR2 SNEGSKA (reference sequence). CDR3 sequence reads: CSAREVNSNQPQHF. The CDR3 DNA follows: TGCAGTGCTAGAGAAGTGAATAGCAATCAGCCCCAGCATTTT.

This chain uses TRBV4-2 with TRBJ2-5, with 11 bases identical to TRBD2. Germline V gene data show CDR1 as LGHNA and CDR2 as YNFKEQ. The CDR3 runs 18 residues. After removal of 1 base from V and 1 base from J, the junction contained 8 bases not matched to a gene. This CDR3 reads CASSQGVTSGSVQETQYF. The CDR3 DNA reads as TGTGCCAGCAGCCAAGGAGTAACTAGCGGGAGCGTCCAAGAGACCCAGTACTTC.

This sequence joins TRBV27 and TRBJ2-1; D possibly corresponds to TRBD2 (6 bases). Germline lookup yields CDR1 MNHEY and CDR2 SMNVEV (reference sequence). The CDR3 is 12 amino acids. Trimming stripped 5 bases from V and 15 bases from J, with 17 bases between. The CDR3 coding sequence is TGTGCCAGCAGTGAGACTAGTAATAAACCGTTCTTC. It yields the protein CASSETSNKPFF.

The chain recombines TRBV6-1 with TRBJ2-5; 12 nucleotides align to TRBD2. The CDR3 totals 16 residues. J was trimmed by 5 bases and V by 5 bases; bases with no gene match: 9. Germline V lookup: CDR1 MNHNS, CDR2 SASEGT. DNA for the CDR3: TGTGCCAGCAGTCTGAGACTAGCGGGAGCGACGGAGACCCAGTACTTC. Its translation: CASSLRLAGATETQYF.

This clonotype was counted between two and nine times. The chain carries TRBV2 and TRBJ1-2; D is ambiguous. Germline CDR1 SNHLY, CDR2 FYNNEI. V gave up 3 bases and J gave up 2 bases, with 10 bases separating them. The CDR3 extends over 14 amino acids. The CDR3 bases are TGTGCCAGCAGTGAGGACCGGGCAAACTATGGCTACACCTTC. As protein: CASSEDRANYGYTF.

The chain carries TRBV7-9 and TRBJ1-1, with a tentative D call TRBD1 (6 bases). The CDR3 extends over 19 amino acids. The ends were cut back, 2 bases at V and 1 base at J, with 23 bases in the middle. Per the germline V gene, CDR1 is SEHNR and CDR2 is FQNEAQ (reference sequence). For the CDR3, the DNA is TGTGCCAGCAGCTTATTTGGATTTGGGGGGCTAAGGGGGAACACTGAAGCTTTCTTT. Protein sequence: CASSLFGFGGLRGNTEAFF. The full variable domain, completed using reference TRBV7-9 and TRBJ1-1, is DTGVSQNPRHKITKRGQNVTFRCDPISEHNRLYWYRQTLGQGPEFLTYFQNEAQLEKSRLLSDRFSAERPKGSFSTLEIQRTEQGDSAMYLCASSLFGFGGLRGNTEAFFGQGTRLTVV.

The chain couples TRBV7-6 to TRBJ2-7; D not certain. The CDR3 contains 12 residues. The V gene's germline CDR1 is SGHVS and CDR2 FNYEAQ. The V end lost 1 base, the J end lost 7 bases, and 8 bases lay between the germline ends. The CDR3 loop is CASSLGGGEQYF. The CDR3 DNA follows: TGTGCCAGCAGCTTAGGAGGTGGAGAGCAGTACTTC. The full variable domain, completed using reference TRBV7-6 and TRBJ2-7, is GAGVSQSPRYKVTKRGQDVALRCDPISGHVSLYWYRQALGQGPEFLTYFNYEAQQDKSGLPNDRFSAERPEGSISTLTIQRTEQRDSAMYRCASSLGGGEQYFGPGTRLTVT.

The chain couples TRBV2 to TRBJ1-5, with D perhaps matching TRBD1 (6 bases). Trimming shortened V by 2 bases and J by 2 bases, and 16 bases separated the two germline ends. This CDR3 spans 17 amino acids. Germline lookup yields CDR1 SNHLY and CDR2 FYNNEI. CDR3 DNA sequence: TGTGCCAGCAGTGAAAGGGGGTTCCCTATGGGCAATCAGCCCCAGCATTTT. Translation: CASSERGFPMGNQPQHF. Complete variable domain (other parts from reference TRBV2 and TRBJ1-5): EPEVTQTPSHQVTQMGQEVILRCVPISNHLYFYWYRQILGQKVEFLVSFYNNEISEKSEIFDDQFSVERPDGSNFTLKIRSTKLEDSAMYFCASSERGFPMGNQPQHFGDGTRLSIL.

The CDR3: CASSLYGDSGYTF. CDR3 sequence (DNA): TGTGCCAGCAGCTTATATGGGGACAGTGGCTACACCTTC. V gene TRBV7-9 combines with J gene TRBJ1-2, with 7 nucleotides matching TRBD1. Germline V gene sequence: CDR1 SEHNR, CDR2 FQNEAQ (reference sequence). V was clipped by 2 bases and J by 7 bases; unmatched bases: 4. This CDR3 has 13 amino acids.

The V gene is TRBV20-1, the J gene TRBJ2-7; 10 bases agree with TRBD1. J lost 5 bases, V lost 5 bases, and 6 bases had no gene match. The V gene's germline CDR1 is DFQATT and CDR2 SNEGSKA (reference sequence). This CDR3 has 13 amino acids. The CDR3 reads CSAPGQGDHEQYF. The CDR3 DNA sequence: TGCAGTGCTCCCGGACAGGGGGACCACGAGCAGTACTTC.

The gene calls are TRBV20-1 and TRBJ1-4; a weak D match, TRBD1 (5 bases). CDR3 length: 13 amino acids. Trimming removed 2 bases from V and 6 bases from J, with 10 bases in between. Germline V gene lookup returns CDR1 DFQATT and CDR2 SNEGSKA (reference sequence). The CDR3 spells CSARRGTDEKLFF. In DNA form, the CDR3 reads TGCAGTGCTAGAAGAGGGACTGATGAAAAACTGTTTTTT.

J is TRBJ1-1 and V is TRBV20-1, with D tentatively TRBD1 (5 bases). V was shortened by 5 bases and J by 7 bases, with 23 bases between the two germline ends. This CDR3 is built from 15 residues. Germline CDR1 and CDR2: DFQATT and SNEGSKA (reference sequence). The CDR3 reads CSAADRKTASDEAFF. The CDR3 DNA is TGCAGTGCTGCCGATCGAAAGACAGCCTCAGATGAAGCTTTCTTT.

The V and J genes are TRBV7-9 and TRBJ1-5; possibly TRBD1 for D (5 bases). Germline V gene lookup returns CDR1 SEHNR and CDR2 FQNEAQ (reference sequence). V lost 2 bases and J 4 bases, leaving 9 bases between the germline ends. This CDR3 contains 14 residues. The CDR3 DNA follows: TGTGCCAGCAGCTTATACGGGGGGAATCAGCCCCAGCATTTT. Translating gives CASSLYGGNQPQHF.

The chain carries TRBV20-1 and TRBJ1-6, with TRBD1 as a possible D gene (6 bases). CDR1 is DFQATT and CDR2 is SNEGSKA in the germline V gene (reference sequence). The CDR3 covers 15 residues. With 5 bases removed from V and 8 bases from J, the gap between germline ends came to 19 bases. The CDR3 bases are TGCAGTGCTTACCCTCTACAGGGTGTATATTCACCCCTCCACTTT. As protein: CSAYPLQGVYSPLHF.

The chain carries TRBV2 and TRBJ2-7, with TRBD2 matching 8 bases. Losses at the gene ends were 6 bases for V and 6 bases for J; bases not matched to a gene: 10. This CDR3 is built from 14 residues. Germline V gene data show CDR1 as SNHLY and CDR2 as FYNNEI. CDR3 coding DNA: TGTGCCAGCAGCACGGGACTAGTTCGTGTCGAGCAGTACTTC. It codes for CASSTGLVRVEQYF.

This clonotype came up a few times. V and J are TRBV20-1 and TRBJ1-5; D ambiguous. V was shortened by 6 bases and J by 3 bases, with 12 bases between the two germline ends. CDR1 and CDR2 (germline): DFQATT, SNEGSKA (reference sequence). The CDR3 sequence is 13 residues long. CDR3 sequence reads: CSATTGYNQPQHF. In nucleotides, the CDR3 is TGCAGTGCCACAACCGGGTACAATCAGCCCCAGCATTTT.

For the CDR3, the DNA is TGTGCCAGCAGTTTAGGGGGGACTAGCGGGTGGAAGGTAGAGACCCAGTACTTC. This encodes CASSLGGTSGWKVETQYF. This chain links TRBV27 with TRBJ2-5; 12 bases fit TRBD2. The J segment lost 4 bases and the V segment lost 2 bases, leaving 11 bases of the junction unmatched. The CDR3 consists of 18 residues. The germline gives CDR1 MNHEY, CDR2 SMNVEV (reference sequence).

The chain carries TRBV2 and TRBJ1-5; D may be TRBD1 (5 bases). Germline lookup yields CDR1 SNHLY and CDR2 FYNNEI. V lost 5 bases, J lost 3 bases, and 11 bases lay in between. The CDR3 extends over 14 amino acids. CDR3 amino acids: CASSTRQSNQPQHF. CDR3 DNA: TGTGCCAGCAGTACAAGACAGTCCAATCAGCCCCAGCATTTT.

This clonotype was found a few times. CDR3 DNA: TGCAGTGCTATTGGGGAAAAACTGTTTTTT. This sequence encodes CSAIGEKLFF. The chain links TRBV20-1 to TRBJ1-4; D gene ambiguous. Germline CDR1 DFQATT, CDR2 SNEGSKA (reference sequence). There are 10 residues in the CDR3. V dropped 4 bases and J dropped 8 bases, with 5 bases sitting between them.

In its sample, this clonotype was seen once. The gene calls are TRBV6-1 and TRBJ2-7, with a tentative D call TRBD2 (6 bases). Germline assignment: CDR1 MNHNS and CDR2 SASEGT. Trimming cost V 4 bases and J 0 bases, with 10 bases left between them. The CDR3 spans 14 residues. CDR3 in DNA: TGTGCCAGCAGTGTTGCGGGGATCTCCTACGAGCAGTACTTC. It translates to CASSVAGISYEQYF.

The rearrangement links TRBV28 to TRBJ1-4; tentative D call: TRBD1 (5 bases). Germline assignment: CDR1 MDHEN and CDR2 SYDVKM. The CDR3 covers 14 residues. V was cut by 4 bases and J by 0 bases, with 6 bases left in between. CDR3 DNA sequence: TGTGCCAGCAGTTCGGGGCCAACTAATGAAAAACTGTTTTTT. It codes for CASSSGPTNEKLFF.

This clonotype has just one count. V gene TRBV19 combines with J gene TRBJ2-2; the match to TRBD2 covers 7 bases. Germline CDR1 reads LNHDA; CDR2 reads SQIVND (reference sequence). After removal of 3 bases from V and 4 bases from J, the junction contained 5 bases not matched to a gene. This CDR3 spans 15 amino acids. The CDR3 sequence: CASSIPGGSTGELFF. CDR3 coding DNA: TGTGCCAGTAGTATTCCGGGAGGTAGCACCGGGGAGCTGTTTTTT.

This clonotype was counted only a few times. This chain uses TRBV7-2 with TRBJ1-6; the D is unclear. The V gene's germline CDR1 is SGHTA and CDR2 FQGNSA. V was pared by 2 bases and J by 7 bases, with 9 bases between. This CDR3 region has 14 residues. The CDR3 loop is CASSLSGGNSPLHF. The DNA for the CDR3 is TGTGCCAGCAGCTTATCAGGTGGGAATTCACCCCTCCACTTT.

This clonotype was observed a few times. The chain joins TRBV20-1 to TRBJ2-5; possibly TRBD2 for D (5 bases). The CDR3 totals 12 residues. Trimming pared 5 bases from V and 1 base from J, leaving 8 bases between. Germline values: CDR1 DFQATT, CDR2 SNEGSKA (reference sequence). The CDR3 loop is CSAPGFQETQYF. CDR3 nucleotides: TGCAGTGCTCCGGGGTTCCAAGAGACCCAGTACTTC.